This T cell receptor (beta chain) was found in a study of cytomegalovirus exposure and HLA in healthy donors. About the study: The study placed approximately 81% of its approximately 430 genotyped donors in the Caucasian-associated ancestry cluster.

A note on this clone: Antigen: not known.

Per the germline V gene, CDR1 is SGHTA and CDR2 is FQGNSA. This CDR3 comprises 17 residues. V lost 5 bases, J lost 5 bases, and 12 bases stayed unmatched. Findings and limits, study-wide: With later analysis, a missense DCLRE1C variant became linked to TCR beta V- and J-gene trimming. Within a later analysis, the majority of CMV-associated TCR beta chains appeared HLA-restricted. CMV serostatus alone was available as immune exposure information.

PCR used 60 Vbeta primers and 13 Jbeta primers. Sequencing was performed with immunoSEQ multiplex PCR; in TCRdb, only in-frame clones are kept and a portion is missing. The profile shows around 180,000 clones, over 65% of them singletons. V gene TRBV7-2 combines with J gene TRBJ2-1, with TRBD1 identical over 10 bases. What was sequenced was PBMCs. This receptor was taken from a woman aged 25 to 39 in good health and CMV-seropositive. CDR3 in amino acids: CASSRVWVGQGDNEQFF. The CDR3 DNA follows: TGTGCCAGCAGCAGAGTTTGGGTTGGACAGGGGGACAATGAGCAGTTCTTC.